Below are 9 T cell receptor beta chains sequenced from a single sample in a study of blood T cell repertoires in COVID-19. Measured with immunoSEQ multiplex PCR; TCRdb has only the in-frame clones, and not every one. The data contain 170,000 or so clones, approximately 90% of them seen just once; the ten biggest clones take up approximately 2.1%. The specimen was peripheral blood. Receptors were obtained from a man younger than 35 who had recovered from COVID-19.

The genes are TRBV29-1 and TRBJ1-6, with a tentative D call TRBD1 (5 bases). The V gene's germline CDR1 is SQVTM and CDR2 ANQGSEA. V was pared by 3 bases and J by 7 bases, with 13 bases between. The CDR3 covers 14 residues. CDR3 DNA sequence: TGCAGCGTTGACTCGCCAGGGAAGAATTCACCCCTCCACTTT. Protein sequence: CSVDSPGKNSPLHF.

This clone showed up just once. This chain uses TRBV29-1 with TRBJ2-6; weak D call: TRBD2 (6 bases). Trimming cost V 4 bases and J 2 bases, with 9 bases left between them. This CDR3 region has 14 residues. Germline loops: CDR1 SQVTM, CDR2 ANQGSEA. CDR3 loop: CSVAGGAGANVLTF. CDR3 nucleotides: TGCAGCGTTGCGGGCGGGGCTGGGGCCAACGTCCTGACTTTC.

The chain links TRBV5-1 to TRBJ2-3; the D is unclear. The V gene's germline CDR1 is SGHRS and CDR2 YFSETQ. Deletions cut 4 bases from V and 2 bases from J, with 14 bases between. The CDR3 loop spans 15 amino acids. In DNA, the CDR3 is TGCGCCAGCAGCCCCTCGCTCCCTAACACAGATACGCAGTATTTT. It codes for CASSPSLPNTDTQYF.

The CDR3 DNA reads as TGTGCCAGCAGGGGAATGGGGACAGGGCTCTACGAGCAGTACTTC. Translating it yields CASRGMGTGLYEQYF. The gene calls are TRBV28 and TRBJ2-7; 9 bases match TRBD1. This CDR3 comprises 15 residues. The junction had 9 bases not matched to a gene; V was cut back by 6 bases and J by 3 bases. In germline, CDR1 is MDHEN, CDR2 SYDVKM.

Concerning this clone itself: Other DNA sequences in this specimen translate into the identical CDR3. The chain is built from TRBV5-1 and TRBJ2-2; the D is unclear. The CDR3 is 12 amino acids. Per germline, CDR1 SGHRS and CDR2 YFSETQ. The V end lost 0 bases, the J end lost 8 bases, and 5 bases lay between the germline ends. Here the CDR3 DNA reads TGCGCCAGCAGCTTGGCCCTGGGGGAGCTGTTTTTT. This codes for CASSLALGELFF.

The CDR3 nucleotides are TGTGCCAGTAGTATAATTCGGGGACAGGGGTCCTACAATGAGCAGTTCTTC. Protein product: CASSIIRGQGSYNEQFF. The rearrangement joins TRBV19 to TRBJ2-1; 10 bases fit TRBD1. The CDR3 is 17 amino acids. With V trimmed by 2 bases and J by 1 base, 5 bases remained unmatched. The germline V gene encodes CDR1 LNHDA and CDR2 SQIVND (reference sequence).

The rearrangement joins TRBV7-2 to TRBJ1-2; D not certain. Germline loops: CDR1 SGHTA, CDR2 FQGNSA. V was cut by 1 base and J by 2 bases, with 8 bases left in between. The CDR3 has 14 amino acids. CDR3 DNA sequence: TGTGCCAGCAGCTTAGAACCGAGCAACTATGGCTACACCTTC. Residues: CASSLEPSNYGYTF.

The count of this clone is one. V and J are TRBV6-2 or TRBV6-3 and TRBJ2-7; 9 nucleotides agree with TRBD1. The CDR3 is 16 amino acids. Germline V gene lookup returns CDR1 MNHEY and CDR2 SVGEGT. V lost 2 bases and J lost 2; bases outside the gene matches: 7. CDR3 sequence (DNA): TGTGCCAGCAGTTACGACAGGGGGGGTTCAACCTACGAGCAGTACTTC. Its translation is CASSYDRGGSTYEQYF.

The CDR3 DNA reads as TGTGCCAGCAGCCAAAAGAAGGGAGGCACCGGGGAGCTGTTTTTT. Translating gives CASSQKKGGTGELFF. J is TRBJ2-2 and V is TRBV3-1 (or the pseudogene TRBV3-2); D is perhaps TRBD2 (6 bases). Between the trimmed V and J ends, which lost 2 bases and 4 bases, there was a span of 11 bases. This CDR3 spans 15 amino acids. Germline CDR1 and CDR2: LGHDT and YNNKEL (reference sequence).